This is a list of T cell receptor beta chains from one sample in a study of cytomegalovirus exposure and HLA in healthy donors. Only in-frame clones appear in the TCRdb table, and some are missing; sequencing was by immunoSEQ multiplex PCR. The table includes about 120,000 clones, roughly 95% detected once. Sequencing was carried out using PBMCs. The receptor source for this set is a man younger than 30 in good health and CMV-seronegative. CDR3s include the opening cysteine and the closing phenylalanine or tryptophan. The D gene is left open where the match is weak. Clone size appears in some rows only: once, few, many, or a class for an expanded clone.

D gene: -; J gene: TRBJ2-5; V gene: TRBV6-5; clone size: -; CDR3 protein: CASRRGRGETQYF; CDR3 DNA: TGTGCCAGCCGCCGGGGCAGGGGCGAGACCCAGTACTTC
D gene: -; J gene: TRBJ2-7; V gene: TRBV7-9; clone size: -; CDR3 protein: CASSLPQGTYEQYF; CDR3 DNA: TGTGCCAGCAGCTTGCCCCAGGGAACCTACGAGCAGTACTTC
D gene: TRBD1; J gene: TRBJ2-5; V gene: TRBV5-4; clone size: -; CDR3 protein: CASSQQTGTETQYF; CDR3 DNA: TGTGCCAGCAGCCAACAGACAGGGACGGAGACCCAGTACTTC
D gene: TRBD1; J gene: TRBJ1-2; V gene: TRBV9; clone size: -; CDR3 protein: CASSVAGTGNYGYTF; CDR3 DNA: TGTGCCAGCAGCGTGGCCGGGACAGGGAACTATGGCTACACCTTC
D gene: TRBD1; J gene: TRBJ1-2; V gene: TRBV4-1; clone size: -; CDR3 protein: CASSREDRGKNGYTF; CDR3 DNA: TGCGCCAGCAGCCGTGAGGACAGGGGGAAGAATGGCTACACCTTC
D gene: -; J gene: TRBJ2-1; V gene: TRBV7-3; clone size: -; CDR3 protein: CASSSSGPFYNEQFF; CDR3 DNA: TGTGCCAGCAGCTCCAGCGGGCCCTTCTACAATGAGCAGTTCTTC
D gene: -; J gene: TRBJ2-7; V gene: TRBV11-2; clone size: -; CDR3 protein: CASSPVEGSRSSYEQYF; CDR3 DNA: TGTGCCAGCAGCCCCGTGGAGGGTAGCAGGAGCTCCTACGAGCAGTACTTC
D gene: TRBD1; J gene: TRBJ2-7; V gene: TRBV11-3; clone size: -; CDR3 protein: CASSLGTGGNEQYF; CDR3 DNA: TGTGCCAGCAGCCTCGGGACAGGGGGAAACGAGCAGTACTTC
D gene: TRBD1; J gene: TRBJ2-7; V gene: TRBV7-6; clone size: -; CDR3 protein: CASSSAGTVSYEQYF; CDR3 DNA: TGTGCCAGCAGCTCAGCTGGGACAGTGTCCTACGAGCAGTACTTC
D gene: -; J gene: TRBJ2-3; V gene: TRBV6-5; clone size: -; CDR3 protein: CASSYGAYDSTDTQYF; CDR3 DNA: TGTGCCAGCAGTTACGGGGCCTATGATAGCACAGATACGCAGTATTTT
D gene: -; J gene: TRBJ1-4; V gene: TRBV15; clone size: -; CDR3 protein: CATSRDPAGAATNEKLFF; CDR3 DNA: TGTGCCACCAGCAGAGACCCCGCGGGGGCCGCAACTAATGAAAAACTGTTTTTT
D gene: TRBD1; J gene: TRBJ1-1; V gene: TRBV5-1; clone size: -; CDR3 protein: CASGTGSAEAFF; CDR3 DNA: TGCGCCAGCGGGACAGGGTCTGCTGAAGCTTTCTTT
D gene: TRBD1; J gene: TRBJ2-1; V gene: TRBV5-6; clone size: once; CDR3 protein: CASLSRTGVHEQFF; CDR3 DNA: TGTGCCAGCCTCAGCCGGACAGGGGTCCATGAGCAGTTCTTC
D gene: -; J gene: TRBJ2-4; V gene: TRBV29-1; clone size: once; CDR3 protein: CSVTPGENIQYF; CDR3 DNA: TGCAGCGTTACTCCAGGGGAAAACATTCAGTACTTC
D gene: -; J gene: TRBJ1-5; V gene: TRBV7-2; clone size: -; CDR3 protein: CASSSSGPVSNQPQHF; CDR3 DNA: TGTGCCAGCAGCTCATCTGGGCCAGTCTCTAATCAGCCCCAGCATTTT
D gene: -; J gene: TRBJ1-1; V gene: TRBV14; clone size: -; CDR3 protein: CASSLILTGNTEAFF; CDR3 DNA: TGTGCCAGCAGTCTCATCTTAACAGGGAACACTGAAGCTTTCTTT
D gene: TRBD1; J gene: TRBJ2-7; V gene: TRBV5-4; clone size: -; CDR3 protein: CASSFGDSVYEQYF; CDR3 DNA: TGTGCCAGCAGCTTCGGGGACAGTGTCTACGAGCAGTACTTC
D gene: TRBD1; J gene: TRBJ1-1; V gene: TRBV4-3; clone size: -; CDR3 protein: CASSQDQGGPTNTEAFF; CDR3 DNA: TGCGCCAGCAGCCAAGATCAGGGGGGTCCTACGAACACTGAAGCTTTCTTT
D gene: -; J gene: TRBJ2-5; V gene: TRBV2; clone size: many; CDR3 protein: CASTDQETQYF; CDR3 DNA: TGTGCCAGCACAGATCAAGAGACCCAGTACTTC
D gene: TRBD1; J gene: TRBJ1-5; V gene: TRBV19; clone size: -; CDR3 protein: CASTRGVGSNQPQHF; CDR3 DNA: TGTGCCAGTACCAGGGGGGTCGGGAGCAATCAGCCCCAGCATTTT
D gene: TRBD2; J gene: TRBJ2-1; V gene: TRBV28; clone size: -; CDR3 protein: CASSFLPGGEQFF; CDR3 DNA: TGTGCCAGCAGTTTTCTTCCGGGGGGTGAGCAGTTCTTC
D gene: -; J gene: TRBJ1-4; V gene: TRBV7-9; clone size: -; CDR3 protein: CASSFQTEEKLFF; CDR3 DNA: TGTGCCAGCAGCTTCCAGACAGAAGAAAAACTGTTTTTT
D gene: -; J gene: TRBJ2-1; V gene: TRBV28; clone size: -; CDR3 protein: CASSIATRPGIIGQFF; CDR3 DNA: TGTGCCAGCAGCATAGCCACCCGTCCCGGGATCATTGGGCAGTTCTTC
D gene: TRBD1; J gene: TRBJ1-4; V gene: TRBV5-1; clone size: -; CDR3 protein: CASGSTGGDEKLFF; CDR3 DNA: TGCGCCAGCGGGAGCACAGGGGGAGATGAAAAACTGTTTTTT
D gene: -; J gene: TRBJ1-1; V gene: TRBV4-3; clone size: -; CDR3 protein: CASSQESRGFTEAFF; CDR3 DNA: TGCGCCAGCAGCCAAGAAAGCAGGGGCTTCACTGAAGCTTTCTTT
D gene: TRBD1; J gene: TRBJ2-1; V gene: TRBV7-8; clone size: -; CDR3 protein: CASSLWGTGIYNEQFF; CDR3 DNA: TGTGCCAGCAGCTTATGGGGGACAGGGATATACAATGAGCAGTTCTTC
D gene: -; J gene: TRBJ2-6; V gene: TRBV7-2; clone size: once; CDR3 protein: CASSSQQQTGANVLTF; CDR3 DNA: TGTGCCAGCAGCTCACAGCAGCAGACTGGGGCCAACGTCCTGACTTTC
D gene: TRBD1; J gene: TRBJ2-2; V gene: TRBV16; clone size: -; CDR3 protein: CASSQSRQGNTGELFF; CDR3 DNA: TGTGCCAGCAGCCAATCGCGACAGGGAAACACCGGGGAGCTGTTTTTT
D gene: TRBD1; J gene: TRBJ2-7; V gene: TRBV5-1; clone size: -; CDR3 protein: CASSLSGQGAPYEQYF; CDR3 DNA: TGCGCCAGCAGCTTGTCGGGACAGGGGGCGCCCTACGAGCAGTACTTC
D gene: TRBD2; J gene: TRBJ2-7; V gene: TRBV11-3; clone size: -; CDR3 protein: CASSLAAGSTYEQYF; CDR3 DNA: TGTGCCAGCAGCCTAGCGGCTGGGAGCACCTACGAGCAGTACTTC
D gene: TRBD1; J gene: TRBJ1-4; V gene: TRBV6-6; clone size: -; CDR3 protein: CASSYRDRNEKLFF; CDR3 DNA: TGTGCCAGCAGTTATCGGGACAGGAATGAAAAACTGTTTTTT
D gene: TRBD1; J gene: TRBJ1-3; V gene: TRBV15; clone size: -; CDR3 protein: CATSRFPDRGNTIYF; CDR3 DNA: TGTGCCACCAGCAGATTCCCGGACAGGGGGAACACCATATATTTT
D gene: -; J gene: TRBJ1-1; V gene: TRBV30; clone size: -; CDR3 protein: CAWSDRAEAFF; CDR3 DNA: TGTGCCTGGAGTGACCGGGCTGAAGCTTTCTTT
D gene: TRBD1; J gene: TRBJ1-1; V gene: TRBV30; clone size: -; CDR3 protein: CAWSHRGVTEAFF; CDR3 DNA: TGTGCCTGGAGTCACAGGGGGGTCACTGAAGCTTTCTTT
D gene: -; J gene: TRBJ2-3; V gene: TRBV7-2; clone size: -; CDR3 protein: CASSLGADTQYF; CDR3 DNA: TGTGCCAGCAGCTTAGGAGCAGATACGCAGTATTTT
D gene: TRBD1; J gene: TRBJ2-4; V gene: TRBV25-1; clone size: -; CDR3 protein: CASAHGDREKNIQYF; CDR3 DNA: TGTGCCAGTGCTCATGGGGACAGGGAAAAAAACATTCAGTACTTC
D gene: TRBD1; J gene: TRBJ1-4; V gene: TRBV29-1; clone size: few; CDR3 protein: CSVAGTGATRGEKLFF; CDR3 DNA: TGCAGCGTCGCCGGGACAGGGGCGACGCGTGGTGAAAAACTGTTTTTT